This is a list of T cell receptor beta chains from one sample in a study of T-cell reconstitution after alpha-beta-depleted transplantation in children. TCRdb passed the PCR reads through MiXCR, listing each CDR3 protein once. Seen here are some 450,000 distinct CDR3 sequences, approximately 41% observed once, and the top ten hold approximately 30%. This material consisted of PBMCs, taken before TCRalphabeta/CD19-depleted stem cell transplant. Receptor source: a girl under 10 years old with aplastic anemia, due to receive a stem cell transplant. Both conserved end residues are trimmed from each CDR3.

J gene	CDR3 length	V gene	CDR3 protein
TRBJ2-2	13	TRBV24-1	ATSKTGPATGELF
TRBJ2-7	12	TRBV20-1	SAWGASPDYEQY
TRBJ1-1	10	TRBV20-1	SAKPSGTEAF
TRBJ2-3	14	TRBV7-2	ASSPQTSGRTDTQY
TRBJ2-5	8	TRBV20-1	SARVETQY
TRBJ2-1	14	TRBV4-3	ASSQDGVSSYNEQF
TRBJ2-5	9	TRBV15	ATSRVETQY
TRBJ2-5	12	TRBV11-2	ASSLTGVGETQY
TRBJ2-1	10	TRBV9	ASGAGGDEQF
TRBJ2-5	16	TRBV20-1	SAGLRGLAGVEQETQY
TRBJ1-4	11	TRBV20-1	SARETGLEKLF
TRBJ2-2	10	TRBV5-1	ASSLSTGELF
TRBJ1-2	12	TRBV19	ASSSAPGNYGYT
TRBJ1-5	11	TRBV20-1	SARDRRQGTQH
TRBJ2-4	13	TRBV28	ASSLPPGAKNIQY
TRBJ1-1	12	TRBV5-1	ASSLGERGAEAF
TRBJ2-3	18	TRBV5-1	ASSPGGLGQGRYGTDTQY
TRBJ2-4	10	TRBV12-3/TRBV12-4	ASTLAGALQY
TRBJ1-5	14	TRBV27	ASSLEGRGSNQPQH
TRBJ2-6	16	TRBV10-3	AISALAGGISGANVLT
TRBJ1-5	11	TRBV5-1	ASSEGQNQPQH
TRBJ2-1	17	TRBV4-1	ASSQDWAGGSTFYNEQF
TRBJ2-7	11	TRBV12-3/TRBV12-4	ASSRDGPYEQY
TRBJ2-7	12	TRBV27	ATHSAGGRYEQY
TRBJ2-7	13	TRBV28	ASSPVRDSNYEQY
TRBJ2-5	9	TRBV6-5	ASSYLATQY
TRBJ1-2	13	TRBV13	ASRTAGGGHSRYT
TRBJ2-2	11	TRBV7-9	ASTQSGAGELF
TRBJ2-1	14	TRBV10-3	AISEMGGGVGGEQF
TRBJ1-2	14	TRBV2	ASSPNPWTGGNGYT
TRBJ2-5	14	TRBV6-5	ASSYLLGTSEGTQY
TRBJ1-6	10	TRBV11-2	ASSLAFSPLH
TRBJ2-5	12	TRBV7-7	ASRGQGEQETQY
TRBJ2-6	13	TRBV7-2	ASSLGPSGANVLT
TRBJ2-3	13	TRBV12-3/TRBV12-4	ASQAWTSGSDTQY
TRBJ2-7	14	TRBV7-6	ASSTWTGGDMDEQY
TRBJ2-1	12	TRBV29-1	SGRTSGVINEQF
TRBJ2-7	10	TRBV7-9	ASSRQGYDQY
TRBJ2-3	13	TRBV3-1	ASSLPTGSTDTQY
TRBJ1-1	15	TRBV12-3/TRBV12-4	ASSPLHRGTMNTEAF